Listed here are 20 T cell receptor beta chains from one sample, sequenced in a study of cytomegalovirus exposure and HLA in healthy donors (dated by TCRdb to about 2017). The method was the immunoSEQ multiplex PCR assay. For the multiplex PCR, a mixture combining 60 forward primers for TCR Vbeta segments and 13 reverse primers for TCR Jbeta segments was used. TCRdb took over this immuneACCESS table, retaining in-frame rearrangements with V and J assigned. Such tables are incomplete; in checked studies, under half of the missing clones stem from an unresolved V gene, and the remainder is unexplained. The table for this sample lists about 93,000 clones; roughly 77% of them were counted only once. 7.3% of the sample lies in the top ten. Sample: PBMCs. All receptors come from a man aged 25-40 years in good health and CMV-seronegative.

A few counts support this clone. This chain links TRBV11-3 with TRBJ2-3; TRBD2 aligns across 7 bases. With V trimmed by 2 bases and J by 3 bases, 5 bases remained unmatched. Germline CDR1 and CDR2: SGHNT and YENEEA. The CDR3 is 15 residues long. The CDR3 protein is CASSLTAGGTDTQYF. As DNA, the CDR3 is TGTGCCAGCAGCTTAACCGCCGGGGGGACAGATACGCAGTATTTT. Combining the CDR3 with reference TRBV11-3 and TRBJ2-3 gives the whole variable domain EAGVVQSPRYKIIEKKQPVAFWCNPISGHNTLYWYLQNLGQGPELLIRYENEEAVDDSQLPKDRFSAERLKGVDSTLKIQPAELGDSAVYLCASSLTAGGTDTQYFGPGTRLTVL.

The CDR3 loop is CASSEASGGRDTQYF. CDR3 coding DNA: TGTGCCAGCAGTGAAGCTAGCGGGGGGAGGGATACGCAGTATTTT. The chain employs TRBV6-1 and TRBJ2-3, with 10 bases identical to TRBD2. Germline trimming cut 0 bases from V and 6 bases from J; bases unmatched to any gene: 3. CDR1 is MNHNS, CDR2 SASEGT, per germline. CDR3 size: 15 residues.

This chain connects TRBV7-6 to TRBJ1-5, with D unresolved. Germline-derived CDR1 and CDR2 are SGHVS and FNYEAQ. CDR3 length: 13 amino acids. Trimming shortened V by 5 bases and J by 7 bases, and 12 bases separated the two germline ends. The CDR3 spells CASSISGGQPQHF. CDR3 sequence (DNA): TGTGCCAGCAGCATCTCGGGCGGGCAGCCCCAGCATTTT. Looking up the rest from reference TRBV7-6 and TRBJ1-5 gives the full variable domain: GAGVSQSPRYKVTKRGQDVALRCDPISGHVSLYWYRQALGQGPEFLTYFNYEAQQDKSGLPNDRFSAERPEGSISTLTIQRTEQRDSAMYRCASSISGGQPQHFGDGTRLSIL.

The V call is TRBV9, the J call TRBJ2-6; perhaps TRBD1 as D (6 bases). With 0 bases removed from V and 5 bases from J, the gap between germline ends came to 12 bases. The CDR3 has 16 residues. Germline loops: CDR1 SGDLS, CDR2 YYNGEE. The CDR3 sequence is CASSVGRGRWANVLTF. As DNA, the CDR3 is TGTGCCAGCAGCGTAGGTAGGGGGAGATGGGCCAACGTCCTGACTTTC.

This clone was found a few times. This chain uses TRBV15 with TRBJ2-7, with TRBD1 identical over 7 bases. The CDR3 covers 17 residues. Germline CDR1 is LNHNV and CDR2 is YYDKDF (reference sequence). V lost 3 bases to trimming and J lost 5 bases; unmatched junction nucleotides: 16. CDR3 DNA sequence: TGTGCCACCAGCAGCTTCATAGACAGGGTAGGTGAGAACGAGCAGTACTTC. It encodes CATSSFIDRVGENEQYF.

V and J are TRBV18 and TRBJ2-2; the match to TRBD2 covers 8 bases. The V gene end was trimmed by 2 bases and the J gene end by 4 bases; junction bases not matched to a gene: 3. Germline loops: CDR1 KGHSH, CDR2 LQKENI. This CDR3 has 15 residues. The CDR3 sequence: CASSPRLAGTGELFF. CDR3 in DNA: TGTGCCAGCTCACCAAGGCTAGCGGGCACCGGGGAGCTGTTTTTT.

The chain recombines TRBV5-1 with TRBJ2-1; 8 bases match TRBD2. The CDR3 totals 15 residues. The V and J ends lost 5 bases and 6 bases, in that order; junction bases with no gene match: 10. Germline V gene data show CDR1 as SGHRS and CDR2 as YFSETQ. The CDR3 reads CASSLSGSRGNEQFF. The CDR3 DNA follows: TGCGCCAGCAGTCTAAGCGGGAGTCGAGGCAATGAGCAGTTCTTC.

The V gene is TRBV27, the J gene TRBJ1-2, with D perhaps matching TRBD1 (5 bases). Germline V gene sequence: CDR1 MNHEY, CDR2 SMNVEV (reference sequence). The CDR3 is made up of 15 amino acids. The V end was cut by 1 base, the J end by 4 bases, with 13 bases between. The CDR3 spells CASSLFPGLSYGYTF. The CDR3 nucleotides are TGTGCCAGCAGTTTATTTCCGGGACTGAGCTATGGCTACACCTTC.

This clone was seen a few times. The genes are TRBV5-8 and TRBJ1-5; D not resolved. CDR1 SGHTS and CDR2 YDEGEE come from the germline V gene. Trimming left V 5 bases short and J 0 bases short, with 6 bases between. The CDR3 spans 13 residues. The CDR3 DNA follows: TGTGCCAGCAGTCGTAATAGCAATCAGCCCCAGCATTTT. It is translated as CASSRNSNQPQHF.

This chain uses TRBV10-1 with TRBJ2-1; 7 bases fit TRBD1. The CDR3 covers 15 residues. Looked up from germline, CDR1 is WNHNN and CDR2 is SYGVQD (reference sequence). Losses at the gene ends were 2 bases for V and 6 bases for J; bases not matched to a gene: 7. CDR3 in DNA: TGCGCCAGCAGTGAGCGGGACAGCCTATTCAATGAGCAGTTCTTC. Protein product: CASSERDSLFNEQFF.

The gene calls are TRBV9 and TRBJ2-7; D possibly corresponds to TRBD1 (6 bases). The CDR3 covers 14 residues. The germline V gene encodes CDR1 SGDLS and CDR2 YYNGEE. V dropped 3 bases and J dropped 5 bases, with 15 bases sitting between them. DNA of the CDR3: TGTGCCAGCAGCGCAGCAACAGGGTCCCACGAGCAGTACTTC. It specifies CASSAATGSHEQYF.

V gene TRBV6-6 combines with J gene TRBJ1-4; D is unclear. The CDR3 spans 13 residues. V lost 6 bases and J 8 bases, leaving 13 bases between the germline ends. The germline CDR1 and CDR2 sequences are MNHNY and SVGAGI (reference sequence). The CDR3 DNA follows: TGTGCCAGCAGCCCACGGGTGGAGGAAAAACTGTTTTTT. Translation: CASSPRVEEKLFF.

The DNA of the CDR3 is TGTGCCAGCAGCTTGGTGGCCAGGGATGAGCAGTTCTTC. Protein sequence: CASSLVARDEQFF. The chain recombines TRBV7-3 with TRBJ2-1, with D possibly being TRBD1 (5 bases). CDR3 size: 13 residues. CDR1 and CDR2 from the germline V gene are SGHTA and FQGTGA. Trimming removed 3 bases at V and 8 bases at J, with 11 bases between.

V and J are TRBV19 and TRBJ1-2; D is unclear. This CDR3 is built from 14 residues. V lost 3 bases and J 4 bases, leaving 12 bases between the germline ends. Germline V gene sequence: CDR1 LNHDA, CDR2 SQIVND (reference sequence). The CDR3, as DNA: TGTGCCAGTAGTATCCAGGCGCCCGTCTATGGCTACACCTTC. Its translation: CASSIQAPVYGYTF.

This rearrangement joins TRBV25-1 to TRBJ1-2; D not certain. The CDR3 extends over 16 amino acids. The germline CDR1 and CDR2 sequences are MGHDK and SYGVNS. V was pared by 1 base and J by 8 bases, with 20 bases between. The chain's CDR3 is CASSELGHNITSGYTF. The DNA for the CDR3 is TGTGCCAGCAGTGAATTGGGCCATAATATTACGTCGGGCTACACCTTC.

V and J are TRBV10-3 and TRBJ1-2, with D perhaps matching TRBD1 (6 bases). The length of the CDR3 is 16 residues. Germline assignment: CDR1 ENHRY and CDR2 SYGVKD. Trimming pared 3 bases from V and 4 bases from J, leaving 18 bases between. CDR3 sequence (DNA): TGTGCCATCAGTGACTCCCAGGGGAAGGGCGCCTATGGCTACACCTTC. It specifies CAISDSQGKGAYGYTF.

V is TRBV7-9 and J is TRBJ2-3, with D tentatively TRBD1 (5 bases). Germline V gene sequence: CDR1 SEHNR, CDR2 FQNEAQ (reference sequence). V was pared by 1 base and J by 0 bases, with 17 bases between. The CDR3 runs to 18 residues. The CDR3 here is CASSLVKMGRRSTDTQYF. The CDR3 DNA is TGTGCCAGCAGCTTAGTAAAAATGGGGCGTCGGAGCACAGATACGCAGTATTTT.

This clone was detected a few times. The chain has TRBV6-1 and TRBJ2-7; 12 positions match TRBD1. This CDR3 is 14 amino acids long. V lost 7 bases and J lost 4; bases outside the gene matches: 5. Germline V CDR1 and CDR2: MNHNS, SASEGT. In nucleotides, the CDR3 is TGTGCCAGCATTCGGGACAGGGGGCGGTACGAGCAGTACTTC. It yields the protein CASIRDRGRYEQYF.

This clone was counted a few times. The chain joins TRBV2 to TRBJ2-7; 8 bases match TRBD2. Germline V lookup: CDR1 SNHLY, CDR2 FYNNEI. V lost 5 bases and J lost 7; bases outside the gene matches: 10. The CDR3 has 14 amino acids. CDR3 protein: CASSSERGFGEQYF. CDR3 coding DNA: TGTGCCAGCAGTTCCGAGCGGGGGTTTGGGGAGCAGTACTTC.

CDR3 nucleotides: TGCGCCAGCAGCTTGGTCGCCGGGAATGAGCAGTTCTTC. Residues: CASSLVAGNEQFF. The chain is built from TRBV5-1 and TRBJ2-1; D remains unclear. This CDR3 contains 13 residues. CDR1 is SGHRS and CDR2 is YFSETQ in the germline V gene. Trimming pared 0 bases from V and 7 bases from J, leaving 8 bases between.